This TCR beta chain was captured in a study of T cell changes during pregnancy in multiple sclerosis. The method was immunoSEQ multiplex PCR; TCRdb's version includes in-frame clones alone and lacks a portion of them. The table shows about 44,000 clones, with 92% occurring only once. Germline V gene lookup returns CDR1 SGHDT and CDR2 YYEEEE. Germline trimming cut 1 base from V and 5 bases from J; bases unmatched to any gene: 6. The CDR3 is made up of 15 amino acids. The chain is built from TRBV5-6 and TRBJ2-7; 10 bases are a match to TRBD1. The origin of this receptor is a female donor with multiple sclerosis, enrolled in a pregnancy study. The sample comprised peripheral blood. The CDR3 coding sequence is TGTGCCAGCAGCTTGTTGGGACAGGGGAGGAACGAGCAGTACTTC. Protein: CASSLLGQGRNEQYF.